One TCR beta chain is described in this entry. This sample was included in a study of control samples from healthy donors and cancer patients. Only in-frame clones appear in the TCRdb table, and some are missing; sequencing was by immunoSEQ multiplex PCR. The sample lists roughly 370,000 clones, approximately 90% occurring once. The CDR3 sequence is 15 residues long. The V end lost 6 bases, the J end lost 5 bases, and 20 bases lay between the germline ends. Germline values: CDR1 LGHDT, CDR2 YNNKEL (reference sequence). Sequenced sample: PBMCs. This sequence originates from a man aged 35 to 55 with head and neck cancer. The V and J genes are TRBV3-1 (or the pseudogene TRBV3-2) and TRBJ2-7; D may be TRBD1 or TRBD2 (5 bases each). CDR3 sequence reads: CASSQTAAPFDEQYF. The CDR3 coding sequence is TGTGCCAGCAGTCAGACAGCGGCTCCTTTCGACGAGCAGTACTTC.